This T cell receptor (beta chain) was sequenced in a study of shared clonotypes between healthy human individuals. Findings and limits, study-wide: Incompleteness in sorted-subset sequencing, despite large depth, was shown by rarefaction.

Terminally differentiated effector memory CD45RA+ cells were excluded from the naive CD8 cells, which were CD45RO-negative and positively selected for CCR7. All donors qualified as healthy HIV-negative adults and had experienced no recent acute infections or vaccinations. This table comes from immunoSEQ multiplex PCR, and its TCRdb copy is limited to in-frame clones, with some not included. This table has some 2.1 million clones, around 93% appearing once. With regard to this clone: Its specificity is unknown.

The CDR3 covers 13 residues. V dropped 2 bases and J dropped 7 bases, with 9 bases sitting between them. Germline CDR1 and CDR2: MNHEY and SVGAGI. The sequenced sample consisted of naive CD8+ T cells from PBMCs. This receptor was obtained from a man in his late teens or twenties in good health. Some clones in this sample may be carry-over from other donors' samples. The gene calls are TRBV6-5 and TRBJ2-1, with D unresolved. CDR3 amino acids: CASSYNPRNEQFF. The CDR3 DNA is TGTGCCAGCAGTTACAACCCTCGAAATGAGCAGTTCTTC.